The rows below give T cell receptor beta chains drawn from one sample of a study of blood T cell repertoires in COVID-19. Clones were read by immunoSEQ multiplex PCR, and TCRdb kept only the in-frame ones, dropping some. In the table there are over 150,000 clones, under 80% of which are singletons. Sequencing was performed on peripheral blood. The receptor set was obtained from a man in his sixties or seventies with acute or convalescent COVID-19. The CDR3 runs from the conserved cysteine through the conserved F or W. The D gene is left open where the match is weak. Part of the rows lack a size; the others show once, few, many or a class for expanded clones.

d_gene	v_gene	abundance	j_gene	CDR3aa	CDR3nt
TRBD2	TRBV28	once	TRBJ2-7	CASSLPEGLAGGLGSYEQYF	TGTGCCAGCAGTTTACCCGAGGGACTAGCGGGAGGGCTTGGTTCCTACGAGCAGTACTTC
.	TRBV7-8	.	TRBJ2-7	CASSLGAGYEQYF	TGTGCCAGCAGCTTAGGGGCGGGGTACGAGCAGTACTTC
.	TRBV2	.	TRBJ1-4	CASRTESTNEKLFF	TGTGCCAGCAGAACAGAATCAACTAATGAAAAACTGTTTTTT
.	TRBV6-1	.	TRBJ1-5	CASSDRGPWHF	TGTGCCAGCAGTGACAGGGGCCCCTGGCATTTT
TRBD1	TRBV2	.	TRBJ2-7	CASTLLPGQAAYEQYF	TGTGCCAGTACCCTATTACCGGGACAGGCTGCCTACGAGCAGTACTTC
TRBD1	TRBV28	.	TRBJ2-1	CATVRQGGDNEQFF	TGTGCCACCGTAAGACAGGGGGGGGACAATGAGCAGTTCTTC
TRBD2	TRBV11-3	many	TRBJ2-1	CASSLDQGGSGGSNEQFF	TGTGCCAGCAGCTTAGATCAAGGTGGATCGGGAGGTTCCAATGAGCAGTTCTTC
TRBD1	TRBV7-8	.	TRBJ1-2	CASSLGDRGYTF	TGTGCCAGCAGCTTGGGGGACAGGGGTTACACCTTC
.	TRBV6-1	.	TRBJ2-2	CASSETGVGTGELFF	TGTGCCAGCAGTGAAACCGGGGTTGGGACCGGGGAGCTGTTTTTT
.	TRBV30	.	TRBJ2-7	CAGGGAYEQYF	TGTGCCGGAGGGGGCGCCTACGAGCAGTACTTC
.	TRBV5-4	.	TRBJ2-7	CASRPSTGGPYEQYF	TGTGCCAGCAGACCTTCAACCGGAGGGCCTTACGAGCAGTACTTC
TRBD2	TRBV3-1/TRBV3-2	.	TRBJ2-7	CASSRASVAGESEQYF	TGTGCCAGCAGCCGAGCATCTGTAGCGGGAGAGAGTGAGCAGTACTTC
.	TRBV19	.	TRBJ2-3	CASQGNTDTQYF	TGTGCCAGTCAGGGGAACACAGATACGCAGTATTTT
.	TRBV3-1/TRBV3-2	.	TRBJ1-2	CASSPGRAHGYTF	TGTGCCAGCAGCCCGGGAAGGGCCCATGGCTACACCTTC
.	TRBV5-1	few	TRBJ1-4	CASSLAGVGMEKLFF	TGCGCCAGCAGCTTGGCCGGGGTGGGTATGGAAAAACTGTTTTTT
.	TRBV25-1	.	TRBJ2-1	CASKEANEQFF	TGTGCCAGCAAAGAGGCGAATGAGCAGTTCTTC
TRBD1	TRBV27	.	TRBJ1-1	CASSPGGQGAATEAFF	TGTGCCAGCAGCCCCGGGGGCCAGGGGGCGGCCACTGAAGCTTTCTTT
.	TRBV28	.	TRBJ1-6	CASSRQNSPLHF	TGTGCCAGCAGTAGACAGAATTCACCCCTCCACTTT
TRBD1	TRBV28	.	TRBJ2-7	CASSLVQGAGEQYF	TGTGCCAGCAGTTTGGTACAGGGGGCGGGTGAGCAGTACTTC
TRBD1	TRBV6-5	few	TRBJ1-1	CASRLPGGSGEAFF	TGTGCCAGCAGGCTACCAGGGGGTTCGGGTGAAGCTTTCTTT
.	TRBV3-1/TRBV3-2	.	TRBJ2-7	CASSLRTVAPEQYF	TGTGCCAGCAGCCTGCGAACAGTCGCTCCCGAGCAGTACTTC
TRBD2	TRBV7-2	few	TRBJ2-5	CASSLVKRGVTQYF	TGTGCCAGCAGCCTAGTCAAGCGGGGGGTAACCCAGTACTTC
TRBD2	TRBV11-1	.	TRBJ2-2	CANRLGLAGELFF	TGTGCCAACAGATTAGGACTAGCCGGGGAGCTGTTTTTT
TRBD2	TRBV4-3	once	TRBJ2-3	CASSQDGLADSTDTQYF	TGCGCCAGCAGCCAAGATGGACTAGCCGATAGCACAGATACGCAGTATTTT
TRBD1	TRBV7-2	.	TRBJ2-6	CASSLYSGGSGANVLTF	TGTGCCAGCAGCTTATACTCAGGGGGCTCTGGGGCCAACGTCCTGACTTTC
TRBD1	TRBV29-1	.	TRBJ1-1	CSVETGGWVTEAFF	TGCAGCGTTGAGACAGGGGGCTGGGTCACTGAAGCTTTCTTT
.	TRBV30	.	TRBJ2-2	CAWTRIGNGELFF	TGTGCCTGGACAAGAATTGGCAACGGGGAGCTGTTTTTT
TRBD1	TRBV5-1	.	TRBJ1-3	CASRGQGEFSGNTIYF	TGCGCCAGCAGAGGACAGGGAGAATTCTCTGGAAACACCATATATTTT
TRBD1	TRBV6-5	.	TRBJ1-4	CASSSGGTNEKLFF	TGTGCCAGCAGTTCAGGGGGTACTAATGAAAAACTGTTTTTT
TRBD1	TRBV19	many	TRBJ1-1	CASSLGTGLMNTEAFF	TGTGCCAGTAGTCTCGGGACAGGCCTCATGAACACTGAAGCTTTCTTT
.	TRBV11-2	.	TRBJ1-2	CASSLDRGGGKGYTF	TGTGCCAGCAGCTTAGATCGAGGGGGGGGAAAAGGCTACACCTTC
.	TRBV19	.	TRBJ1-6	CASSIVNRQGINSPLHF	TGTGCCAGTAGTATAGTAAACCGCCAGGGGATCAATTCACCCCTCCACTTT
TRBD1	TRBV7-2	.	TRBJ1-1	CASSLRGTGTNTEAFF	TGTGCCAGCAGCTTACGAGGGACAGGGACCAACACTGAAGCTTTCTTT
.	TRBV1	.	TRBJ2-7	CTSSHPSTPAGEPYEQYF	TGCACCAGCAGCCACCCTAGTACCCCTGCGGGAGAGCCCTACGAGCAGTACTTC
TRBD2	TRBV6-5	.	TRBJ2-1	CASSSAGSSYNEQFF	TGTGCCAGCAGTTCAGCGGGGTCCTCCTACAATGAGCAGTTCTTC
.	TRBV10-3	.	TRBJ1-5	CAISEGAQGQPQHF	TGTGCCATCAGTGAGGGGGCGCAGGGTCAGCCCCAGCATTTT
.	TRBV29-1	.	TRBJ2-2	CSARVRANTGELFF	TGCAGCGCCCGCGTGCGAGCGAACACCGGGGAGCTGTTTTTT
.	TRBV7-6	.	TRBJ1-6	CASRLGGDSPLHF	TGTGCCAGCAGATTAGGGGGAGATTCACCCCTCCACTTT
TRBD1	TRBV2	.	TRBJ1-4	CASIPWGTANEKLFF	TGTGCCAGCATCCCATGGGGGACAGCTAATGAAAAACTGTTTTTT
TRBD1	TRBV28	.	TRBJ2-7	CASVRTGGSYEQYF	TGTGCCAGCGTTCGGACAGGGGGCTCCTACGAGCAGTACTTC